The 24 T cell receptor beta chains reported below all come from one sample, sequenced in a study of cytomegalovirus exposure and HLA in healthy donors (dated by TCRdb to 2016 to 2017). Libraries came from the immunoSEQ multiplex PCR assay. For the multiplex PCR, a mixture combining 60 forward primers for TCR Vbeta segments and 13 reverse primers for TCR Jbeta segments was used. In TCRdb, the immuneACCESS table is reduced to in-frame sequences with V and J assigned. These tables do not hold every clone; where another copy was compared, an unresolved V gene accounts for under half, and the others remain unexplained. The table for this sample lists 70,000 to 95,000 clones; around 81% of them were counted only once. 2% to 2.5% of the sample belongs to the ten largest clones. The sample taken for sequencing was PBMCs. These receptors all come from a man aged 18 to 29 in good health and CMV-seronegative.

This clone has a handful of counts. J is TRBJ1-6 and V is TRBV10-3; maybe TRBD1 (5 bases). CDR1 and CDR2 from the germline V gene are ENHRY and SYGVKD. Deletions cut 2 bases from V and 8 bases from J, with 16 bases between. The CDR3 runs to 16 residues. CDR3 DNA: TGTGCCATCAGTGAGGTCGGAGGGGCTCGTGATTCACCCCTCCACTTT. Its protein product is CAISEVGGARDSPLHF.

The chain couples TRBV10-3 to TRBJ2-3; tentative D call: TRBD1 (6 bases). This CDR3 spans 15 amino acids. The ends were cut back, 7 bases at V and 2 bases at J, with 16 bases in the middle. CDR1 and CDR2 (germline): ENHRY, SYGVKD. The CDR3 sequence: CAINTRDTLTDTQYF. CDR3 DNA: TGTGCCATCAATACACGGGACACCCTCACAGATACGCAGTATTTT.

The DNA for the CDR3 is TGTGCCAGCAGTGAGCAGGCTGAGAGCTATGGCTACACCTTC. Translating gives CASSEQAESYGYTF. J is TRBJ1-2 and V is TRBV2; D remains ambiguous. The CDR3 runs 14 residues. V lost 3 bases and J lost 4, with 12 bases in between. Germline-derived CDR1 and CDR2 are SNHLY and FYNNEI.

This chain connects TRBV30 to TRBJ2-7; 10 bases line up with TRBD2. The trim removed 3 bases at V and 4 bases at J, leaving 6 bases unmatched. There are 14 residues in the CDR3. Per germline, CDR1 GTSNPN and CDR2 SVGIG (reference sequence). This CDR3 is CAWRTGTSEYEQYF. CDR3 nucleotides: TGTGCCTGGAGAACCGGGACTAGCGAGTACGAGCAGTACTTC. The whole variable domain, filled in from reference TRBV30 and TRBJ2-7, reads SQTIHQWPATLVQPVGSPLSLECTVEGTSNPNLYWYRQAAGRGLQLLFYSVGIGQISSEVPQNLSASRPQDRQFILSSKKLLLSDSGFYLCAWRTGTSEYEQYFGPGTRLTVT.

This clone has just a few counts. One end of the junction fails to match germline, which may point to a read error. The chain has TRBV7-9 and TRBJ2-5; 11 bases agree with TRBD2. The CDR3 is made up of 19 amino acids. The V gene's germline CDR1 is SEHNR and CDR2 FQNEAQ (reference sequence). CDR3 nucleotide sequence: TGTTCCAGCAGCTTAGGATCCTTTAGCGGGGGGGCCCGGCAAGAGACCCAGTACTTC. The encoded protein is CSSSLGSFSGGARQETQYF. Using reference TRBV7-9 and TRBJ2-5 for the parts outside the CDR3, the full variable domain is DTGVSQNPRHKITKRGQNVTFRCDPISEHNRLYWYRQTLGQGPEFLTYFQNEAQLEKSRLLSDRFSAERPKGSFSTLEIQRTEQGDSAMYLCSSSLGSFSGGARQETQYFGPGTRLLVL.

The CDR3 region is CASSTLPPGGISVEAFF. CDR3 nucleotides: TGTGCCAGCAGTACTCTTCCCCCCGGGGGGATAAGTGTTGAAGCTTTCTTT. J is TRBJ1-1 and V is TRBV27, with D perhaps TRBD1 (5 bases). In germline, CDR1 is MNHEY, CDR2 SMNVEV (reference sequence). This CDR3 comprises 17 residues. The germline V and J ends were trimmed by 5 bases and 7 bases, with 26 bases remaining between them.

This chain uses TRBV4-1 with TRBJ2-3; TRBD2 might be the D (7 bases). CDR3 size: 15 residues. CDR1 and CDR2 (germline): MGHRA, YSYEKL. The V and J ends lost 2 bases and 5 bases respectively, with 14 bases between them. The CDR3 DNA sequence: TGCGCCAGCAGCCAAACGGGCGGGGGCGTAGATACGCAGTATTTT. Amino acid sequence: CASSQTGGGVDTQYF.

V gene TRBV4-1 combines with J gene TRBJ1-2, with D possibly being TRBD1 (6 bases). Trimming took 0 bases from V and 7 from J, leaving 18 bases between them. Germline V gives CDR1 MGHRA, CDR2 YSYEKL. CDR3 size: 16 residues. The CDR3 loop reads CASSQEVWGPEGGYTF. CDR3 in DNA: TGCGCCAGCAGCCAAGAGGTATGGGGGCCCGAGGGTGGCTACACCTTC.

J is TRBJ2-5 and V is TRBV5-1; D might be TRBD2 (6 bases). With 0 bases removed from V and 2 bases from J, the gap between germline ends came to 11 bases. Germline V gene data show CDR1 as SGHRS and CDR2 as YFSETQ. The length of the CDR3 is 15 residues. This chain's CDR3 is CASSLDAGTQETQYF. The CDR3 DNA is TGCGCCAGCAGCTTGGATGCGGGGACGCAAGAGACCCAGTACTTC.

The gene calls are TRBV21-1 and TRBJ1-2; no DNA check was done on the table's D call, TRBD1. TRBV21-1 is a pseudogene segment. The CDR3 contains 10 residues. CDR3: CAPKGYGYTF. CDR3 coding DNA: TGTGCACCAAAGGGGTATGGCTACACCTTC.

The chain recombines TRBV7-9 with TRBJ1-1; possibly TRBD1 for D (5 bases). The CDR3 is made up of 13 amino acids. Germline lookup yields CDR1 SEHNR and CDR2 FQNEAQ (reference sequence). V was cut by 5 bases and J by 3 bases, with 10 bases left in between. CDR3 DNA sequence: TGTGCCAGCAGCACTCAGACAGACACTGAAGCTTTCTTT. Residues: CASSTQTDTEAFF.

The V call is TRBV28, the J call TRBJ1-4, with 7 positions matching TRBD1. The CDR3 is 13 residues long. CDR1 and CDR2 from the germline V gene are MDHEN and SYDVKM. J gave up 8 bases and V 6 bases, and 6 bases lay outside the gene matches. DNA for the CDR3: TGTGCCAGCAGAGAAGGGACAGTCGAAAAACTGTTTTTT. The encoded protein is CASREGTVEKLFF.

The chain carries TRBV9 and TRBJ2-7, with 9 bases that match TRBD1. Germline V gene data show CDR1 as SGDLS and CDR2 as YYNGEE. V was clipped by 4 bases and J by 5 bases; unmatched bases: 7. The CDR3 spans 14 residues. In DNA, the CDR3 is TGTGCCAGCAGCTCCCGGGACAGGGTCAACGAGCAGTACTTC. Protein: CASSSRDRVNEQYF.

The V call is TRBV9, the J call TRBJ2-3; 8 bases are shared with TRBD1. The CDR3 has 15 amino acids. Trimming took 0 bases from V and 3 from J; bases not matched to a gene: 3. CDR1 is SGDLS and CDR2 is YYNGEE in the germline V gene. The CDR3 protein is CASSVGNRGTDTQYF. The CDR3 nucleotides are TGTGCCAGCAGCGTAGGGAACAGGGGGACAGATACGCAGTATTTT.

This clone was seen only once. The V call is TRBV5-1, the J call TRBJ2-1, with TRBD2 as a possible D gene (6 bases). Germline-derived CDR1 and CDR2 are SGHRS and YFSETQ. V dropped 1 base and J dropped 9 bases, with 11 bases sitting between them. This CDR3 has 13 amino acids. CDR3 protein: CASSLPDGGEQFF. CDR3 DNA sequence: TGCGCCAGCAGCTTGCCGGACGGGGGTGAGCAGTTCTTC.

The chain recombines TRBV4-1 with TRBJ2-7, with 10 bases identical to TRBD1. CDR3 size: 15 residues. V lost 3 bases and J lost 1; bases outside the gene matches: 3. Germline V CDR1 and CDR2: MGHRA, YSYEKL. CDR3 coding DNA: TGCGCCAGCAGCCACGGACAGGGGGTGTCCTACGAGCAGTACTTC. Protein sequence: CASSHGQGVSYEQYF.

The chain employs TRBV11-2 and TRBJ1-2; 7 nucleotides align to TRBD1. The CDR3 spans 14 residues. Germline V lookup: CDR1 SGHAT, CDR2 FQNNGV. After removal of 5 bases from V and 12 bases from J, the junction contained 15 bases not matched to a gene. The CDR3 loop reads CASSPNRDSLIDTF. CDR3 sequence (DNA): TGTGCCAGCAGCCCCAACCGGGACAGTCTTATTGACACCTTC.

This chain joins TRBV29-1 and TRBJ1-2; TRBD1 aligns across 12 bases. There are 16 residues in the CDR3. With 2 bases clipped from V and 8 bases from J, the junction kept 12 bases outside the gene matches. The germline gives CDR1 SQVTM, CDR2 ANQGSEA. CDR3 region: CSVESGQGAIPRGYTF. CDR3 DNA sequence: TGCAGCGTTGAATCGGGACAGGGGGCAATTCCGCGAGGCTACACCTTC. The whole variable domain, filled in from reference TRBV29-1 and TRBJ1-2, reads SAVISQKPSRDICQRGTSLTIQCQVDSQVTMMFWYRQQPGQSLTLIATANQGSEATYESGFVIDKFPISRPNLTFSTLTVSNMSPEDSSIYLCSVESGQGAIPRGYTFGSGTRLTVV.

This clone was seen only a few times. The V call is TRBV29-1, the J call TRBJ2-3; D is perhaps TRBD2 (7 bases). Germline-derived CDR1 and CDR2 are SQVTM and ANQGSEA. The CDR3 is made up of 18 amino acids. Trimming left V 5 bases short and J 2 bases short, with 26 bases between. The CDR3 spells CSVRSQGSGATFTDTQYF. CDR3 nucleotides: TGCAGCGTTAGGTCCCAGGGGAGCGGGGCTACCTTCACAGATACGCAGTATTTT.

This chain connects TRBV18 to TRBJ1-1, with TRBD1 as a possible D gene (5 bases). The ends were cut back, 6 bases at V and 5 bases at J, with 19 bases in the middle. Germline values: CDR1 KGHSH, CDR2 LQKENI. CDR3 length: 15 amino acids. This CDR3 is CASSELQQVRTEAFF. The CDR3 DNA sequence: TGTGCCAGCTCCGAACTACAACAGGTCCGAACTGAAGCTTTCTTT.

The V and J genes are TRBV2 and TRBJ2-5, with 15 bases that match TRBD2. Trimming removed 7 bases from V and 5 bases from J; junction bases left unmatched: 8. Germline lookup yields CDR1 SNHLY and CDR2 FYNNEI. The CDR3 runs to 16 residues. CDR3 sequence (DNA): TGTGCCAGCATCCTGGGACTAGCGGGGGGAGGGGAGACCCAGTACTTC. Residues: CASILGLAGGGETQYF. Using reference TRBV2 and TRBJ2-5 for the parts outside the CDR3, the full variable domain is EPEVTQTPSHQVTQMGQEVILRCVPISNHLYFYWYRQILGQKVEFLVSFYNNEISEKSEIFDDQFSVERPDGSNFTLKIRSTKLEDSAMYFCASILGLAGGGETQYFGPGTRLLVL.

This sequence joins TRBV18 and TRBJ2-3; the D gene is possibly TRBD2 (6 bases). Deletions cut 6 bases from V and 5 bases from J, with 9 bases between. Germline V CDR1 and CDR2: KGHSH, LQKENI. There are 12 residues in the CDR3. The CDR3 DNA reads TGTGCCAGCTCTCTTAGCGGAGATACGCAGTATTTT. It is translated as CASSLSGDTQYF.

J is TRBJ2-3 and V is TRBV11-2, with 10 positions matching TRBD2. V dropped 3 bases and J dropped 4; count of bases not matched to a gene: 4. The CDR3 runs 15 residues. Germline V gene sequence: CDR1 SGHAT, CDR2 FQNNGV. The CDR3, as DNA: TGTGCCAGCAGCTTCACCGGGACTAGCGCAGATACGCAGTATTTT. Its protein product is CASSFTGTSADTQYF.

The V gene is TRBV2, the J gene TRBJ1-2; TRBD1 might be the D (6 bases). This CDR3 spans 13 amino acids. Trimming took 3 bases from V and 4 from J, leaving 9 bases between them. Germline-derived CDR1 and CDR2 are SNHLY and FYNNEI. CDR3 protein: CASSEGGAYGYTF. The CDR3, as DNA: TGTGCCAGCAGTGAGGGGGGGGCCTATGGCTACACCTTC. The full variable domain, in which reference TRBV2 and TRBJ1-2 provide the parts outside the CDR3, is EPEVTQTPSHQVTQMGQEVILRCVPISNHLYFYWYRQILGQKVEFLVSFYNNEISEKSEIFDDQFSVERPDGSNFTLKIRSTKLEDSAMYFCASSEGGAYGYTFGSGTRLTVV.